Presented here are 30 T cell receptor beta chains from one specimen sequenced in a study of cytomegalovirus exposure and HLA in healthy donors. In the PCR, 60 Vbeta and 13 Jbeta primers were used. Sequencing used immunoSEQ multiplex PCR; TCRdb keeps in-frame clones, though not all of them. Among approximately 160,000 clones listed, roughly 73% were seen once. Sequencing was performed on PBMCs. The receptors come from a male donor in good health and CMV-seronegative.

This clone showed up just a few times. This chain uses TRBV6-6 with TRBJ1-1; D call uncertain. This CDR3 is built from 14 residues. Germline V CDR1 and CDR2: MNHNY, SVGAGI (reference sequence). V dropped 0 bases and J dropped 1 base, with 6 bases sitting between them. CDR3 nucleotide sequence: TGTGCCAGCAGTTACTCGAGCTCGAACACTGAAGCTTTCTTT. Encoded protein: CASSYSSSNTEAFF.

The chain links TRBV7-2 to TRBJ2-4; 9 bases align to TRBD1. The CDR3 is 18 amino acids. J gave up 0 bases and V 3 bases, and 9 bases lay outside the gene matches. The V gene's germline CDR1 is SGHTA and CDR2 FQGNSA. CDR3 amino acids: CASSFGTGLDIAKNIQYF. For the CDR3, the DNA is TGTGCCAGCAGCTTCGGGACAGGGTTGGATATAGCCAAAAACATTCAGTACTTC.

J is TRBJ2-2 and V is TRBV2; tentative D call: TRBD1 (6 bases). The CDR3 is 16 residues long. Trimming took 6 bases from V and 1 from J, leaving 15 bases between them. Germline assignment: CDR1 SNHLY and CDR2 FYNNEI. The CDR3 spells CASSVTGTLNTGELFF. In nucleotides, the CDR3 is TGTGCCAGCAGCGTTACCGGGACACTGAACACCGGGGAGCTGTTTTTT. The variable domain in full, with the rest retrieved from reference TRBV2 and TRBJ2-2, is EPEVTQTPSHQVTQMGQEVILRCVPISNHLYFYWYRQILGQKVEFLVSFYNNEISEKSEIFDDQFSVERPDGSNFTLKIRSTKLEDSAMYFCASSVTGTLNTGELFFGEGSRLTVL.

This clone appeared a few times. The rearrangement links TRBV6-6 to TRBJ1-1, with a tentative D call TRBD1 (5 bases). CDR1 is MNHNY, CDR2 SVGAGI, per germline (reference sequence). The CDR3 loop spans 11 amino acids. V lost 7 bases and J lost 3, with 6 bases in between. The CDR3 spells CASKTDTEAFF. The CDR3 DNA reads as TGTGCCAGCAAGACAGACACTGAAGCTTTCTTT.

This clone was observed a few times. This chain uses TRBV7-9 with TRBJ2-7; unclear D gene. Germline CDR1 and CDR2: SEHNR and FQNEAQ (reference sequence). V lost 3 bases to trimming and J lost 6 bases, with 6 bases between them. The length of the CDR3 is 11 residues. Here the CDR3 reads CASSFTGEQYF. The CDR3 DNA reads TGTGCCAGCAGCTTTACGGGCGAGCAGTACTTC.

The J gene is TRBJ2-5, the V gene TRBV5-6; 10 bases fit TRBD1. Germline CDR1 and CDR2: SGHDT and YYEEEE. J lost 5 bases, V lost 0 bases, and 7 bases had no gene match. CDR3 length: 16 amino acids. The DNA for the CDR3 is TGTGCCAGCAGCTTGGGCCCGACAGGGGGCCGCGAGACCCAGTACTTC. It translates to CASSLGPTGGRETQYF.

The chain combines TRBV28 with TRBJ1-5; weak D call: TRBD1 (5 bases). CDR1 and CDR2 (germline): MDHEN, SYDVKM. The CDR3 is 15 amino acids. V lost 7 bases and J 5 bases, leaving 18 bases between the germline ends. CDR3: CASTPYRGGDQPQHF. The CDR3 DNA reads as TGTGCCAGCACCCCCTACCGGGGGGGAGATCAGCCCCAGCATTTT. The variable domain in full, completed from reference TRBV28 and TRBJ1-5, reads DVKVTQSSRYLVKRTGEKVFLECVQDMDHENMFWYRQDPGLGLRLIYFSYDVKMKEKGDIPEGYSVSREKKERFSLILESASTNQTSMYLCASTPYRGGDQPQHFGDGTRLSIL.

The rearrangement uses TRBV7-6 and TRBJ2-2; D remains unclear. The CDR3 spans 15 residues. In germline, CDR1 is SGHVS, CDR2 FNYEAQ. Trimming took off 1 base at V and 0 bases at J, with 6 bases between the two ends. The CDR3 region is CASSLGVSNTGELFF. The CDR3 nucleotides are TGTGCCAGCAGCTTAGGCGTGTCGAACACCGGGGAGCTGTTTTTT.

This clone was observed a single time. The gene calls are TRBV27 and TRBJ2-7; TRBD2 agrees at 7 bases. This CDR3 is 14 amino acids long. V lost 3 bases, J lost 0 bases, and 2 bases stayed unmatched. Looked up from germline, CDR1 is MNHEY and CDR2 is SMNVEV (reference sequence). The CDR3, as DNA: TGTGCCAGCAGTTTGGGCGGGAGCTCCTACGAGCAGTACTTC. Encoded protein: CASSLGGSSYEQYF.

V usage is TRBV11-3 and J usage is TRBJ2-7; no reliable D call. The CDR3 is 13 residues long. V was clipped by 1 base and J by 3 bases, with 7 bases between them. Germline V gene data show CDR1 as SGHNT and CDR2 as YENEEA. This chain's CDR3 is CASSLGRGYEQYF. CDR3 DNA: TGTGCCAGCAGCTTAGGGCGAGGCTACGAGCAGTACTTC.

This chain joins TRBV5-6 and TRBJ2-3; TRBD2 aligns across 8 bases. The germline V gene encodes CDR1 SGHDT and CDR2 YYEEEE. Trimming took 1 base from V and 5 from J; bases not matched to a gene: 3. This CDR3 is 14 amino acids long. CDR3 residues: CASSLTSGRDTQYF. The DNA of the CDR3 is TGTGCCAGCAGCTTGACTAGCGGAAGAGATACGCAGTATTTT. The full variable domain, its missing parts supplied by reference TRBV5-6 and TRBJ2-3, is DAGVTQSPTHLIKTRGQQVTLRCSPKSGHDTVSWYQQALGQGPQFIFQYYEEEERQRGNFPDRFSGHQFPNYSSELNVNALLLGDSALYLCASSLTSGRDTQYFGPGTRLTVL.

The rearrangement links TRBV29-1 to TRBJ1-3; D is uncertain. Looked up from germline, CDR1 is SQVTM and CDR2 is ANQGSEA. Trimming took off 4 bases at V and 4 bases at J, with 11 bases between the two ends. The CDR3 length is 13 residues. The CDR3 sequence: CSVAPGSGNTIYF. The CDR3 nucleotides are TGCAGCGTTGCCCCGGGATCCGGAAACACCATATATTTT.

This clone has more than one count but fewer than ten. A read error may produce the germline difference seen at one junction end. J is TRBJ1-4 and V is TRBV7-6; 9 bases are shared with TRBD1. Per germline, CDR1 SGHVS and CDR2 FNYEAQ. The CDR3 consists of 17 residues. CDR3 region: CASSLAQQGATNEKLFF. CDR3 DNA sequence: TGTGCCAGCAGCTTAGCACAACAGGGGGCAACTAATGAGAAACTGTTTTTT.

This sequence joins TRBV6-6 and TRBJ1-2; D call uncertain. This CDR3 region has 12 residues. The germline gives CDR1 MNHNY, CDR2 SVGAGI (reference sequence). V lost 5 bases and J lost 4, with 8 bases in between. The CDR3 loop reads CASSQTLYGYTF. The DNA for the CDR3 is TGTGCCAGCAGTCAGACTCTCTATGGCTACACCTTC.

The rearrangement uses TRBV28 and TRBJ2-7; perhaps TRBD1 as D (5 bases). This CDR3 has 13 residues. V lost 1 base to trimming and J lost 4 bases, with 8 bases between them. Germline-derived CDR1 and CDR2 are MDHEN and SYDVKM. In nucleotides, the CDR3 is TGTGCCAGCAGTTTATTGACAGCTTACGAGCAGTACTTC. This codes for CASSLLTAYEQYF. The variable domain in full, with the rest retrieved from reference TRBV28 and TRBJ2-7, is DVKVTQSSRYLVKRTGEKVFLECVQDMDHENMFWYRQDPGLGLRLIYFSYDVKMKEKGDIPEGYSVSREKKERFSLILESASTNQTSMYLCASSLLTAYEQYFGPGTRLTVT.

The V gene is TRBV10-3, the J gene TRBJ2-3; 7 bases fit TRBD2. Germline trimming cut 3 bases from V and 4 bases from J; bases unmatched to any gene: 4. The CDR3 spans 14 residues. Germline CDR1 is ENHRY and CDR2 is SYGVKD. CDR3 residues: CAISDGRSADTQYF. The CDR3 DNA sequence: TGTGCCATCAGTGACGGGAGGTCTGCAGATACGCAGTATTTT.

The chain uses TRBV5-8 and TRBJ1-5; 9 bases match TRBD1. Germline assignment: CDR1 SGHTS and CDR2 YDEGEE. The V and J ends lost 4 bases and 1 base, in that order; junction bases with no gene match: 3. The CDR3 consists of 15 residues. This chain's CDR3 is CASSPGQGSNQPQHF. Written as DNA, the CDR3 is TGTGCCAGCAGCCCCGGACAGGGGAGCAATCAGCCCCAGCATTTT. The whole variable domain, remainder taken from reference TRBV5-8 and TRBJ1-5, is EAGVTQSPTHLIKTRGQQATLRCSPISGHTSVYWYQQALGLGLQFLLWYDEGEERNRGNFPPRFSGRQFPNYSSELNVNALELEDSALYLCASSPGQGSNQPQHFGDGTRLSIL.

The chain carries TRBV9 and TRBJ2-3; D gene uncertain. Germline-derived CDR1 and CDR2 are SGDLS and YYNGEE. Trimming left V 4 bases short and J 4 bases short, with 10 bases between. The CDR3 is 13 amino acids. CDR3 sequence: CASSPRLADTQYF. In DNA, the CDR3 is TGTGCCAGCAGCCCCCGGTTGGCAGATACGCAGTATTTT.

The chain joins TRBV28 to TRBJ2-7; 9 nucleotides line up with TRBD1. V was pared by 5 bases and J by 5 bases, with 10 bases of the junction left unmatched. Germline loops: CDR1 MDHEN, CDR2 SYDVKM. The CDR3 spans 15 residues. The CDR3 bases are TGTGCCAGCAGTCTTGCGGGACAGGGAACGCACGAGCAGTACTTC. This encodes CASSLAGQGTHEQYF.

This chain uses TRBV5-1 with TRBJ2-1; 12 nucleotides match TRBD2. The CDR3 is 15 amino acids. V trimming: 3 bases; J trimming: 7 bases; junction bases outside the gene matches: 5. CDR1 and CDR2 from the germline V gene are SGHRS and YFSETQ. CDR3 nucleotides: TGCGCCAGCAGCTCGACTAGCGGGAGTAAGAATGAGCAGTTCTTC. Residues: CASSSTSGSKNEQFF.

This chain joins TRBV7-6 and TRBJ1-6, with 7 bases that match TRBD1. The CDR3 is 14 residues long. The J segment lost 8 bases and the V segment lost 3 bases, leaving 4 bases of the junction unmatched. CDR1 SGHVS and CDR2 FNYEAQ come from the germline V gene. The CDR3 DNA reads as TGTGCCAGCAGCTTGACAGGGCTCGATTCACCCCTCCACTTT. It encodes CASSLTGLDSPLHF.

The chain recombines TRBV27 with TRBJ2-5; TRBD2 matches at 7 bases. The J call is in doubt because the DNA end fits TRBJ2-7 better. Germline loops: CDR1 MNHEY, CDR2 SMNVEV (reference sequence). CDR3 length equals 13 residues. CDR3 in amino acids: CASSLSGVYEQYF. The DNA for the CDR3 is TGTGCCAGCAGTTTAAGCGGGGTCTACGAGCAGTACTTC.

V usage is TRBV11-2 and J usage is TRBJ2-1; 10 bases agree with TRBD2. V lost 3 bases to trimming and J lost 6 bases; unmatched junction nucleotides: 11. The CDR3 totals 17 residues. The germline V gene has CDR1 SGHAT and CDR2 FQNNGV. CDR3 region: CASSFSSAGGFGNEQFF. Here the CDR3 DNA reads TGTGCCAGCAGCTTTAGTTCAGCGGGAGGGTTTGGCAATGAGCAGTTCTTC.

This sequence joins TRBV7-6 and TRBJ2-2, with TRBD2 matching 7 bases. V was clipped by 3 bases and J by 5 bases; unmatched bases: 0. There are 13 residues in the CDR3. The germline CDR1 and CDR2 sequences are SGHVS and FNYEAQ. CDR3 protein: CASSFSGTGELFF. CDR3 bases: TGTGCCAGCAGCTTTAGCGGGACCGGGGAGCTGTTTTTT.

CDR3 nucleotide sequence: TGTGCCATCAAGCTAGCGGGGGACACGAACACCGGGGAGCTGTTTTTT. Amino acids: CAIKLAGDTNTGELFF. V usage is TRBV5-4 and J usage is TRBJ2-2, with 10 bases fitting TRBD2. The V gene end was trimmed by 9 bases and the J gene end by 0 bases; junction bases not matched to a gene: 8. Germline CDR1 and CDR2: SGHNT and YYREEE (reference sequence). This CDR3 has 16 amino acids.

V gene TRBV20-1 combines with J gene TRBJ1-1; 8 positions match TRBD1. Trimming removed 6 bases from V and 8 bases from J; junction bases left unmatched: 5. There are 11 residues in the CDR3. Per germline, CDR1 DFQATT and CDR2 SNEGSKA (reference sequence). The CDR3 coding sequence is TGCAGTGCCAGCCAGGGGGCCGAAGCTTTCTTT. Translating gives CSASQGAEAFF.

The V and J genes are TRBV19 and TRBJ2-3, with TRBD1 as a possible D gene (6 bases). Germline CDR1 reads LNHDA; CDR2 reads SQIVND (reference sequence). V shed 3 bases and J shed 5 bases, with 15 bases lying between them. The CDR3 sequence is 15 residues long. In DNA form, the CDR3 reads TGTGCCAGTAGTATCAGGGGTCAAAGGGAAGATACGCAGTATTTT. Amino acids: CASSIRGQREDTQYF.

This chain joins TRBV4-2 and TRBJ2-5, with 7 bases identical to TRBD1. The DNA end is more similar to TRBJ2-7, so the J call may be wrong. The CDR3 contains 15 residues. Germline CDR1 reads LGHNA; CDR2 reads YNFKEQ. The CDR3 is CASSQPTGVTYEQYF. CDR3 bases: TGTGCCAGCAGCCAACCCACAGGGGTAACCTACGAGCAGTACTTC.

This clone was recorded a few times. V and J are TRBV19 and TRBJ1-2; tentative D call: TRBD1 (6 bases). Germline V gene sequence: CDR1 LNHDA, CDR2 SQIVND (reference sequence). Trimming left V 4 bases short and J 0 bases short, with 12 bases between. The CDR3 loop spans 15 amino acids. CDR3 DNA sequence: TGTGCCAGTAGTACCGGACAGAGAGCTAACTATGGCTACACCTTC. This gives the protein CASSTGQRANYGYTF.

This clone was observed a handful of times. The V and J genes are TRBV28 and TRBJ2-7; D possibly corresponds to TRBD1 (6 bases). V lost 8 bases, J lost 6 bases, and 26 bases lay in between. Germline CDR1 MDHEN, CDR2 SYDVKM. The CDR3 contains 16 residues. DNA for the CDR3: TGTGCCAGCGGAGGAGGACAGCTCGTGACTGGAGCCGAGCAGTACTTC. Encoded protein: CASGGGQLVTGAEQYF. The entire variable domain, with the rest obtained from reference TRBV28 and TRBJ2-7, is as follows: DVKVTQSSRYLVKRTGEKVFLECVQDMDHENMFWYRQDPGLGLRLIYFSYDVKMKEKGDIPEGYSVSREKKERFSLILESASTNQTSMYLCASGGGQLVTGAEQYFGPGTRLTVT.